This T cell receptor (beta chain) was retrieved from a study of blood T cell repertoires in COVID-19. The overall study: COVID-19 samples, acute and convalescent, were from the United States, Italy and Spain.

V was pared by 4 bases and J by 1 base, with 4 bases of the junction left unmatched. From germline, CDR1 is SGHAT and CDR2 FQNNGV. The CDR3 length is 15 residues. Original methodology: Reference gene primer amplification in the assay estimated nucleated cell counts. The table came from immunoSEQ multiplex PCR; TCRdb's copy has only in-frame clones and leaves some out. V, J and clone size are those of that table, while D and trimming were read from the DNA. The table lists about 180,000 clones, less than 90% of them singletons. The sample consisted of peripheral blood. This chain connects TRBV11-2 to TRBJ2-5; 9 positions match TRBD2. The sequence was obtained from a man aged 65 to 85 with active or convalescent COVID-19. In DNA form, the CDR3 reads TGTGCCAGCAGCTATAGCGGGGGATTCCAAGAGACCCAGTACTTC. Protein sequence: CASSYSGGFQETQYF.